The rows below give T cell receptor beta chains drawn from one sample of a study of cytomegalovirus exposure and HLA in healthy donors. Generated by immunoSEQ multiplex PCR, the TCRdb table keeps only in-frame clones and is missing some. The sample records 150,000 to 200,000 clones, around 81% being singletons. The sequencing sample was made of PBMCs. The receptor set was obtained from a woman aged 25 to 39 in good health and CMV-seronegative. Both conserved end residues are part of each CDR3.

j_gene: TRBJ2-5
v_gene: TRBV5-6
CDR3aa: CASSPFRQWETQYF

j_gene: TRBJ2-1
v_gene: TRBV15
CDR3aa: CATSRDRGPPYNEQFF

j_gene: TRBJ1-3
v_gene: TRBV27
CDR3aa: CASSSNRDRGNTIYF

j_gene: TRBJ2-2
v_gene: TRBV6-1
CDR3aa: CASSEMGGGWPGELFF

j_gene: TRBJ2-7
v_gene: TRBV27
CDR3aa: CASSLSTLGAYEQYF

j_gene: TRBJ2-3
v_gene: TRBV29-1
CDR3aa: CSTNMGLAGTDTQYF

j_gene: TRBJ2-2
v_gene: TRBV30
CDR3aa: CAWSVGVNTGELFF

j_gene: TRBJ2-1
v_gene: TRBV5-8
CDR3aa: CASSLSSGRANEQFF

j_gene: TRBJ2-3
v_gene: TRBV7-9
CDR3aa: CASSFLGYNTDTQYF

j_gene: TRBJ1-5
v_gene: TRBV4-1
CDR3aa: CASSRDDRNIGGQPQHF

j_gene: TRBJ2-3
v_gene: TRBV4-3
CDR3aa: CASSREHMRSTDTQYF

j_gene: TRBJ2-2
v_gene: TRBV13
CDR3aa: CASSLGLGARTGELFF

j_gene: TRBJ1-2
v_gene: TRBV28
CDR3aa: CASSSGQGADGYTF

j_gene: TRBJ1-6
v_gene: TRBV10-3
CDR3aa: CAISESMDRGFSYNSPLHF

j_gene: TRBJ1-2
v_gene: TRBV7-2
CDR3aa: CASSLTSGQGYGYTF

j_gene: TRBJ2-4
v_gene: TRBV28
CDR3aa: CASSSPVEVAKNSQYF

j_gene: TRBJ2-3
v_gene: TRBV9
CDR3aa: CASSVSLSLAGDTDTQYF

j_gene: TRBJ2-7
v_gene: TRBV6-1
CDR3aa: CASSEPGYEQYF

j_gene: TRBJ2-2
v_gene: TRBV18
CDR3aa: CASSPPGQGNTGELFF

j_gene: TRBJ1-3
v_gene: TRBV7-9
CDR3aa: CASSLGTGATGNTIYF

j_gene: TRBJ1-4
v_gene: TRBV6-1
CDR3aa: CASIFNEKLFF

j_gene: TRBJ2-7
v_gene: TRBV15
CDR3aa: CATSPRVGEQYF

j_gene: TRBJ2-7
v_gene: TRBV6-6
CDR3aa: CASSPGTTYEQYF

j_gene: TRBJ2-3
v_gene: TRBV6-1
CDR3aa: CASSEGQGVIGITDTQYF

j_gene: TRBJ2-3
v_gene: TRBV28
CDR3aa: CASSLPDRADTQYF

j_gene: TRBJ1-4
v_gene: TRBV11-2
CDR3aa: CASSSQGASEKLFF

j_gene: TRBJ1-1
v_gene: TRBV7-9
CDR3aa: CASSSKDRNTEAFF

j_gene: TRBJ2-1
v_gene: TRBV4-3
CDR3aa: CASSQAPVSYNEQFF

j_gene: TRBJ2-1
v_gene: TRBV5-1
CDR3aa: CASSFQGALTSGGDEQFF

j_gene: TRBJ1-1
v_gene: TRBV6-1
CDR3aa: CASSEWGGRTFEAFF

j_gene: TRBJ2-5
v_gene: TRBV18
CDR3aa: CASSPSGRETQYF

j_gene: TRBJ1-6
v_gene: TRBV25-1
CDR3aa: CASSLQGTGVVALHF

j_gene: TRBJ2-7
v_gene: TRBV7-2
CDR3aa: CASSPTPSGAYEQYF

j_gene: TRBJ2-7
v_gene: TRBV7-9
CDR3aa: CASSLRGPFYEQYF

j_gene: TRBJ2-7
v_gene: TRBV5-1
CDR3aa: CASSLAGRVSYEQYF

j_gene: TRBJ1-4
v_gene: TRBV6-5
CDR3aa: CASSYSRGELFF

j_gene: TRBJ1-5
v_gene: TRBV21-1
CDR3aa: CASNKGGGGMRGNQPQHF

j_gene: TRBJ1-4
v_gene: TRBV2
CDR3aa: CATDGQGVEKLFF

j_gene: .
v_gene: TRBV28
CDR3aa: CASRTGGTYEQYF

j_gene: TRBJ2-1
v_gene: TRBV7-8
CDR3aa: CASSLQGLRQFF

j_gene: TRBJ2-7
v_gene: TRBV19
CDR3aa: CASSTGTGVSYEQYF

j_gene: TRBJ2-3
v_gene: TRBV9
CDR3aa: CASSVGFQREAQYF

j_gene: TRBJ1-4
v_gene: TRBV5-4
CDR3aa: CASSSGTGDEKLFF

j_gene: TRBJ2-7
v_gene: TRBV19
CDR3aa: CASSARTGSYEQYF

j_gene: TRBJ2-5
v_gene: TRBV5-4
CDR3aa: CASSRDSFEETQYF

j_gene: TRBJ1-5
v_gene: TRBV21-1
CDR3aa: CASSAQTENSNQPQHF

j_gene: TRBJ2-5
v_gene: TRBV4-2
CDR3aa: CASSPEQGDTTQYF

j_gene: TRBJ1-1
v_gene: TRBV30
CDR3aa: CAWSLGVDTEAFF

j_gene: TRBJ2-2
v_gene: TRBV7-2
CDR3aa: CASSPHGVGKGELFF

j_gene: TRBJ1-5
v_gene: TRBV7-9
CDR3aa: CASSRTGGGPQHF

j_gene: TRBJ2-7
v_gene: TRBV6-1
CDR3aa: CASSEAGTAIPYEQYF

j_gene: TRBJ2-1
v_gene: TRBV9
CDR3aa: CASSGVNNEQFF

j_gene: TRBJ2-7
v_gene: TRBV7-2
CDR3aa: CASSFYMTSGYEQYF

j_gene: TRBJ2-1
v_gene: TRBV7-3
CDR3aa: CASSVLAREGLNEQFF